The 19 T cell receptor beta chains below come from one sample, sequenced in a study of liver allograft versus peripheral blood T cells. Study context: Comparative analysis was performed on T cell receptor repertoires from transplanted livers and from recipients' peripheral blood.

MiXCR was run by TCRdb on the reads, yielding one entry per CDR3 protein. The data show about 9,500 distinct CDR3 sequences, 15% to 20% seen once. The source of these receptors is a human patient who had a liver transplant. Some T cells could come from the graft donor.

For this clonotype: It may be a read error: a sequence one base away is much more abundant. The V gene is TRBV6-1, the J gene TRBJ2-3; a weak D match, TRBD2 (7 bases). The CDR3 is 14 residues long. CDR1 is MNHNS, CDR2 SASEGT, per germline. Trimming left V 8 bases short and J 5 bases short, with 17 bases between. The CDR3 spells CASFRGGAVDTQYF. The CDR3 nucleotides are TGTGCCAGCTTTAGAGGGGGGGCGGTAGATACGCAGTATTTT.

The chain combines TRBV10-3 with TRBJ1-6; D unresolved. V lost 2 bases and J 8 bases, leaving 4 bases between the germline ends. This CDR3 is built from 12 residues. The V gene's germline CDR1 is ENHRY and CDR2 SYGVKD. The CDR3 DNA reads TGTGCCATCAGTGAGGTTTATTCACCCCTCCACTTT. Translating it yields CAISEVYSPLHF.

This clonotype is medium-sized by share. The rearrangement links TRBV27 to TRBJ1-2, with D uncertain. CDR3 length: 13 residues. The V gene's germline CDR1 is MNHEY and CDR2 SMNVEV (reference sequence). Trimming stripped 3 bases from V and 1 base from J, with 6 bases between. DNA for the CDR3: TGTGCCAGCAGTTTGGGCAATAACTATGGCTACACCTTC. Translating gives CASSLGNNYGYTF.

This clonotype was counted only a few times. The chain is built from TRBV11-2 and TRBJ1-1; no reliable D call. V was trimmed by 1 base and J by 8 bases, leaving 14 bases between them. This CDR3 contains 14 residues. The germline gives CDR1 SGHAT, CDR2 FQNNGV. The CDR3 region has the DNA TGTGCCAGCAGCTTAGCGGCCTATGTCGTCGAAGCTTTCTTT. Translated: CASSLAAYVVEAFF.

This clonotype was found many times. This chain uses TRBV13 with TRBJ1-5; 8 nucleotides line up with TRBD1. The CDR3 consists of 18 residues. CDR1 and CDR2 from the germline V gene are PRHDT and FYEKMQ (reference sequence). V was pared by 4 bases and J by 9 bases, with 20 bases of the junction left unmatched. The CDR3 spells CASSSPDLQGALTGPQHF. In nucleotides, the CDR3 is TGTGCCAGCAGCTCCCCGGACCTTCAGGGGGCACTTACTGGGCCCCAGCATTTT.

The table lists this clonotype with many counts. The gene calls are TRBV6-5 and TRBJ1-1; D remains ambiguous. The germline V gene has CDR1 MNHEY and CDR2 SVGAGI. The germline V and J ends were trimmed by 0 bases and 5 bases, with 10 bases remaining between them. CDR3 length: 14 residues. This CDR3 reads CASSYSRSGTEAFF. CDR3 bases: TGTGCCAGCAGTTACTCGCGGTCTGGGACTGAAGCTTTCTTT.

This clonotype is medium-sized. This rearrangement joins TRBV6-2 or TRBV6-3 to TRBJ1-5, with D tentatively TRBD1 (5 bases). The germline gives CDR1 MNHEY, CDR2 SVGEGT. The CDR3 is 14 residues long. V gave up 6 bases and J gave up 9 bases, with 18 bases separating them. CDR3 protein: CASRPTGLRRPQHF. The CDR3, as DNA: TGTGCCAGCAGACCAACAGGCCTGCGGAGGCCCCAGCATTTT.

Within the sample, this clonotype is medium-sized. CDR3 in amino acids: CASSPSSGGTDTQYF. The CDR3 nucleotides are TGTGCCAGCTCACCTTCTAGCGGGGGCACAGATACGCAGTATTTT. This chain links TRBV18 with TRBJ2-3, with 9 bases lining up with TRBD2. Per germline, CDR1 KGHSH and CDR2 LQKENI. With 3 bases clipped from V and 1 base from J, the junction kept 2 bases outside the gene matches. This CDR3 is 15 amino acids long.

This clonotype counts as medium-sized (0.01 to 0.1%). The chain carries TRBV29-1 and TRBJ1-2; 7 nucleotides agree with TRBD1. CDR1 SQVTM and CDR2 ANQGSEA come from the germline V gene. The CDR3 totals 13 residues. V was clipped by 4 bases and J by 4 bases; unmatched bases: 6. The CDR3 DNA follows: TGCAGCGTTGTTGGAGACAGGGTCTATGGCTACACCTTC. As protein: CSVVGDRVYGYTF.

This clonotype came up a few times. V gene TRBV27 combines with J gene TRBJ2-7; TRBD1 matches 9 bases. The CDR3 is 13 amino acids. The germline gives CDR1 MNHEY, CDR2 SMNVEV (reference sequence). V was pared by 5 bases and J by 2 bases, with 1 base of the junction left unmatched. CDR3: CASSRDRAYEQYF. In DNA form, the CDR3 reads TGTGCCAGCAGTAGGGACAGGGCCTACGAGCAGTACTTC.

This clonotype is labeled as medium-sized. The rearrangement joins TRBV7-2 to TRBJ1-1; no firm D call. This CDR3 has 14 amino acids. Looked up from germline, CDR1 is SGHTA and CDR2 is FQGNSA. Trimming removed 0 bases from V and 4 bases from J, with 9 bases in between. The CDR3 here is CASSLAGGITEAFF. Here the CDR3 DNA reads TGTGCCAGCAGCTTAGCGGGAGGGATCACTGAAGCTTTCTTT.

This clonotype qualifies as medium-sized. The V gene is TRBV18, the J gene TRBJ2-7; D is unresolved. V was trimmed by 6 bases and J by 5 bases, leaving 14 bases between them. The CDR3 has 13 residues. Germline CDR1 is KGHSH and CDR2 is LQKENI. The CDR3 DNA reads as TGTGCCAGCTCGCAGACGGATTACCACGAGCAGTACTTC. Protein product: CASSQTDYHEQYF.

In this sample, this clonotype turned up a few times. This chain connects TRBV20-1 to TRBJ1-2; TRBD1 matches 9 bases. This CDR3 is 14 amino acids long. From germline, CDR1 is DFQATT and CDR2 SNEGSKA (reference sequence). J lost 1 base, V lost 5 bases, and 5 bases had no gene match. CDR3 coding DNA: TGCAGTGCTGCCCAGGGACAGGGTAACTATGGCTACACCTTC. This sequence encodes CSAAQGQGNYGYTF.

Many counts were recorded for this clonotype. The chain joins TRBV19 to TRBJ2-5; D is unclear. The length of the CDR3 is 13 residues. V was clipped by 7 bases and J by 0 bases, with 9 bases between them. Germline V CDR1 and CDR2: LNHDA, SQIVND (reference sequence). This CDR3 reads CASTPDNQETQYF. The CDR3 DNA follows: TGTGCCAGTACCCCCGACAACCAAGAGACCCAGTACTTC. The full variable domain, its missing parts supplied by reference TRBV19 and TRBJ2-5, is DGGITQSPKYLFRKEGQNVTLSCEQNLNHDAMYWYRQDPGQGLRLIYYSQIVNDFQKGDIAEGYSVSREKKESFPLTVTSAQKNPTAFYLCASTPDNQETQYFGPGTRLLVL.

This clonotype has just one count. One end of the junction fails to match germline, which may point to a read error. V is TRBV7-2 and J is TRBJ1-5; D gene unclear. The CDR3 totals 17 residues. The V gene's germline CDR1 is SGHTA and CDR2 FQGNSA. The CDR3 loop reads CARSLASPTGGNQPQHF. Here the CDR3 DNA reads TGTGCCAGAAGCTTAGCCTCCCCGACTGGCGGCAATCAGCCCCAGCATTTT.

In its sample, this clonotype is medium-sized (0.01 to 0.1%). J is TRBJ2-7 and V is TRBV10-3, with TRBD1 as a possible D gene (6 bases). V dropped 4 bases and J dropped 3 bases, with 16 bases sitting between them. The CDR3 runs to 15 residues. Per germline, CDR1 ENHRY and CDR2 SYGVKD. The CDR3 here is CAISGSTGSFYEQYF. In DNA, the CDR3 is TGTGCCATCAGTGGCTCGACAGGCTCCTTCTACGAGCAGTACTTC.

This clonotype came up a few times. The chain is built from TRBV6-5 and TRBJ1-2, with D maybe TRBD1 (5 bases). CDR3 length: 12 residues. The germline CDR1 and CDR2 sequences are MNHEY and SVGAGI. V lost 6 bases and J 7 bases, leaving 12 bases between the germline ends. As DNA, the CDR3 is TGTGCCAGCAGACGTGAAGGGACTGGCTACACCTTC. Translating gives CASRREGTGYTF.

This clonotype has a handful of counts. The chain carries TRBV5-4 and TRBJ2-3, with D possibly TRBD2 on 5 matching bases. The CDR3 is 13 amino acids. Germline V CDR1 and CDR2: SGHNT, YYREEE (reference sequence). With 4 bases removed from V and 5 bases from J, the gap between germline ends came to 11 bases. CDR3 residues: CASSMVGGDTQYF. CDR3 DNA: TGTGCCAGCAGCATGGTAGGAGGAGATACGCAGTATTTT.

The chain links TRBV7-2 to TRBJ2-7; D ambiguous. This CDR3 comprises 11 residues. The germline CDR1 and CDR2 sequences are SGHTA and FQGNSA. V lost 1 base, J lost 3 bases, and 1 base lay in between. As DNA, the CDR3 is TGTACCAGCAGCTTAGTCTACGAGCAGTACTTC. Translation: CTSSLVYEQYF. Drawing the rest from reference TRBV7-2 and TRBJ2-7, the complete variable domain is GAGVSQSPSNKVTEKGKDVELRCDPISGHTALYWYRQSLGQGLEFLIYFQGNSAPDKSGLPSDRFSAERTGGSVSTLTIQRTQQEDSAVYLCTSSLVYEQYFGPGTRLTVT.